This T cell receptor (beta chain) was captured by sequencing in a study of blood T cell repertoires in COVID-19. At the level of the study: Samples came from the United States, Italy and Spain, spanning acute and convalescent COVID-19. PBMCs, B-cell-depleted T cells, or T cells provided the cDNA or gDNA that made up the material.

Per the study methods: Reference gene primers were amplified, and this amplification served to estimate nucleated cell counts. Libraries were prepared by immunoSEQ multiplex PCR; TCRdb keeps only in-frame clonotypes and omits some of them. Clone size and the V and J calls come from that table; the DNA yielded D and trimming. Of some 150,000 clones in the sample, roughly 91% are singletons; the top ten hold around 3.2%. The CDR3 covers 15 residues. From germline, CDR1 is KGHDR and CDR2 SFDVKD. V gave up 7 bases and J gave up 4 bases, with 18 bases separating them. This chain uses TRBV24-1 with TRBJ2-5; possibly TRBD1 for D (7 bases). The sample comprised peripheral blood. The source of this sequence is a man in his sixties with active or convalescent COVID-19. CDR3 sequence reads: CATSAPRQGGETQYF. In nucleotides, the CDR3 is TGTGCCACCAGCGCCCCGCGGCAGGGGGGAGAGACCCAGTACTTC.